One sample yielded the 32 T cell receptor beta chains listed below, sequenced in a study of tumor-infiltrating lymphocytes in localized non-small cell lung cancer. The repertoire was sequenced with immunoSEQ multiplex PCR; TCRdb's copy has only in-frame clones and lacks some. The sample yields about 11,000 clones, 65% to 90% seen once. The sequencing input was uninvolved lung tissue not adjacent to the tumor. These receptors were taken from a human donor with non-small cell lung cancer.

The chain combines TRBV7-6 with TRBJ2-3; D unresolved. V lost 1 base to trimming and J lost 1 base, with 18 bases between them. Germline CDR1 SGHVS, CDR2 FNYEAQ. CDR3 size: 18 residues. This chain's CDR3 is CASSLDRRTLRGTDTQYF. CDR3 sequence (DNA): TGTGCCAGCAGCTTAGATAGAAGAACCTTGAGAGGCACAGATACGCAGTATTTT.

V usage is TRBV19 and J usage is TRBJ1-1; D is unclear. With 5 bases removed from V and 4 bases from J, the gap between germline ends came to 5 bases. This CDR3 comprises 11 residues. In germline, CDR1 is LNHDA, CDR2 SQIVND (reference sequence). The CDR3 reads CASSWATEAFF. DNA of the CDR3: TGTGCCAGTAGTTGGGCCACTGAAGCTTTCTTT. Together with reference TRBV19 and TRBJ1-1, the CDR3 gives the full variable domain: DGGITQSPKYLFRKEGQNVTLSCEQNLNHDAMYWYRQDPGQGLRLIYYSQIVNDFQKGDIAEGYSVSREKKESFPLTVTSAQKNPTAFYLCASSWATEAFFGQGTRLTVV.

The J gene is TRBJ2-3, the V gene TRBV5-4, with unresolved D. This CDR3 has 11 amino acids. The germline V gene has CDR1 SGHNT and CDR2 YYREEE (reference sequence). Trimming stripped 1 base from V and 4 bases from J, with 1 base between. CDR3 DNA: TGTGCCAGCAGCTTGTCAGATACGCAGTATTTT. This codes for CASSLSDTQYF. Full variable domain (rest looked up from reference TRBV5-4 and TRBJ2-3): ETGVTQSPTHLIKTRGQQVTLRCSSQSGHNTVSWYQQALGQGPQFIFQYYREEENGRGNFPPRFSGLQFPNYSSELNVNALELDDSALYLCASSLSDTQYFGPGTRLTVL.

This chain joins TRBV6-1 and TRBJ2-2; perhaps TRBD2 as D (5 bases). V was cut by 6 bases and J by 9 bases, with 17 bases left in between. This CDR3 contains 14 residues. Germline CDR1 reads MNHNS; CDR2 reads SASEGT. The CDR3 reads CASRPGLLLRELFF. The DNA of the CDR3 is TGTGCCAGCAGGCCCGGACTCTTGCTCAGGGAGCTGTTTTTT.

J is TRBJ1-1 and V is TRBV18; D is unresolved. Trimming removed 4 bases at V and 0 bases at J, with 6 bases between. The germline V gene encodes CDR1 KGHSH and CDR2 LQKENI. The CDR3 length is 13 residues. The CDR3 bases are TGTGCCAGCTCACGACTTATGAACACTGAAGCTTTCTTT. The encoded protein is CASSRLMNTEAFF. Drawing the rest from reference TRBV18 and TRBJ1-1, the complete variable domain is NAGVMQNPRHLVRRRGQEARLRCSPMKGHSHVYWYRQLPEEGLKFMVYLQKENIIDESGMPKERFSAEFPKEGPSILRIQQVVRGDSAAYFCASSRLMNTEAFFGQGTRLTVV.

The chain couples TRBV6-1 to TRBJ2-1; maybe TRBD2 (6 bases). The length of the CDR3 is 14 residues. V shed 7 bases and J shed 5 bases, with 15 bases lying between them. Germline loops: CDR1 MNHNS, CDR2 SASEGT. This CDR3 is CASISGGSNNEQFF. The CDR3 DNA follows: TGTGCCAGCATCAGTGGAGGGTCTAACAATGAGCAGTTCTTC.

The chain links TRBV4-1 to TRBJ2-2; no clear D gene. The CDR3 is made up of 15 amino acids. The germline CDR1 and CDR2 sequences are MGHRA and YSYEKL. Trimming left V 8 bases short and J 5 bases short, with 18 bases between. The CDR3 sequence: CASGSLVDRTGELFF. CDR3 in DNA: TGCGCCAGCGGCTCTCTGGTGGATAGGACCGGGGAGCTGTTTTTT.

This chain links TRBV5-4 with TRBJ1-2; D is unclear. CDR1 is SGHNT and CDR2 is YYREEE in the germline V gene (reference sequence). The V end lost 0 bases, the J end lost 0 bases, and 6 bases lay between the germline ends. CDR3 length: 14 amino acids. CDR3: CASSLEGANYGYTF. CDR3 DNA: TGTGCCAGCAGCTTGGAGGGAGCTAACTATGGCTACACCTTC.

This clone occurred a few times. The chain uses TRBV6-5 and TRBJ1-2; perhaps TRBD1 as D (6 bases). Trimming left V 6 bases short and J 8 bases short, with 19 bases between. This CDR3 has 14 amino acids. Germline V gene data show CDR1 as MNHEY and CDR2 as SVGAGI. The CDR3 nucleotides read TGTGCCAGCAGCTGGGCTGGGGGGGCGGGAGGCTACACCTTC. Translating it yields CASSWAGGAGGYTF.

In its sample, this clone was seen a few times. The rearrangement links TRBV10-2 to TRBJ2-4; D gene uncertain. Between the trimmed V and J ends, which lost 8 bases and 6 bases, there was a span of 14 bases. The germline gives CDR1 WSHSY, CDR2 SAAADI. The CDR3 is 13 residues long. This chain's CDR3 is CASSSPAGNIQYF. DNA for the CDR3: TGCGCCAGCTCATCACCGGCCGGAAACATTCAGTACTTC.

V and J are TRBV19 and TRBJ1-2; maybe TRBD1 (5 bases). Germline V CDR1 and CDR2: LNHDA, SQIVND (reference sequence). Trimming took off 7 bases at V and 3 bases at J, with 21 bases between the two ends. This CDR3 is 16 amino acids long. In DNA form, the CDR3 reads TGTGCCAGTAAGAGGTCGGGGGAGGGGATCGACTATGGCTACACCTTC. This sequence encodes CASKRSGEGIDYGYTF.

V is TRBV7-2 and J is TRBJ2-5, with D perhaps matching TRBD2 (5 bases). The CDR3 sequence is 13 residues long. Germline lookup yields CDR1 SGHTA and CDR2 FQGNSA. Trimming took 3 bases from V and 9 from J, leaving 14 bases between them. CDR3 sequence reads: CASSFPPIGAQYF. CDR3 coding DNA: TGTGCCAGCAGCTTTCCCCCAATCGGGGCCCAGTACTTC.

The CDR3 sequence: CSVEGLAGGQVDTQYF. The CDR3, as DNA: TGCAGCGTTGAGGGACTAGCGGGGGGGCAAGTAGATACGCAGTATTTT. This chain connects TRBV29-1 to TRBJ2-3, with 16 bases identical to TRBD2. Germline CDR1 reads SQVTM; CDR2 reads ANQGSEA. There are 16 residues in the CDR3. V lost 3 bases and J lost 5; bases outside the gene matches: 5.

J is TRBJ1-1 and V is TRBV7-2; TRBD1 is a possible D gene (5 bases). CDR1 and CDR2 from the germline V gene are SGHTA and FQGNSA. Deletions cut 1 base from V and 7 bases from J, with 10 bases between. The CDR3 sequence is 13 residues long. The CDR3, as DNA: TGTGCCAGCAGCTTAGTCAGGGAAATTGAAGCTTTCTTT. Amino acids: CASSLVREIEAFF.

The chain has TRBV5-1 and TRBJ2-2; D gene uncertain. V dropped 0 bases and J dropped 0 bases, with 6 bases sitting between them. CDR3 length: 15 residues. Germline lookup yields CDR1 SGHRS and CDR2 YFSETQ. Here the CDR3 reads CASSLGTTNTGELFF. CDR3 sequence (DNA): TGCGCCAGCAGCTTGGGGACGACGAACACCGGGGAGCTGTTTTTT.

This chain links TRBV12-5 with TRBJ2-2, with 8 bases identical to TRBD1. The CDR3 runs to 13 residues. V shed 5 bases and J 5 bases; nucleotides not matched to a gene: 1. In germline, CDR1 is LGHNT, CDR2 FRNRAP. The CDR3 protein is CASGTGGTGELFF. For the CDR3, the DNA is TGTGCTAGTGGTACAGGGGGTACCGGGGAGCTGTTTTTT.

The J gene is TRBJ2-7, the V gene TRBV13, with 11 bases matching TRBD2. Germline CDR1 reads PRHDT; CDR2 reads FYEKMQ (reference sequence). This CDR3 region has 14 residues. With 7 bases clipped from V and 5 bases from J, the junction kept 7 bases outside the gene matches. The CDR3 DNA follows: TGTGCCAGCACCCTAGCGGGGGGTAAGAACGAGCAGTACTTC. Its translation: CASTLAGGKNEQYF.

This clone is medium-sized. The V gene is TRBV27, the J gene TRBJ2-3, with no clear D. This CDR3 has 12 residues. Per germline, CDR1 MNHEY and CDR2 SMNVEV (reference sequence). Trimming removed 6 bases from V and 4 bases from J, with 8 bases in between. The CDR3 loop reads CASSHSADTQYF. The CDR3 DNA reads TGTGCCAGCAGCCACTCGGCAGATACGCAGTATTTT.

The V gene is TRBV30, the J gene TRBJ2-5; D is tentatively TRBD1 or TRBD2 (5 bases each). CDR1 and CDR2 from the germline V gene are GTSNPN and SVGIG (reference sequence). This CDR3 is 14 amino acids long. Deletions cut 2 bases from V and 1 base from J, with 11 bases between. The DNA of the CDR3 is TGTGCCTGGAGTCAGGGACGGCTCCAAGAGACCCAGTACTTC. Translation gives CAWSQGRLQETQYF.

This chain connects TRBV28 to TRBJ2-7; D is ambiguous. The germline V and J ends were trimmed by 5 bases and 5 bases, with 10 bases remaining between them. Germline V CDR1 and CDR2: MDHEN, SYDVKM. The CDR3 is made up of 12 amino acids. The CDR3 DNA follows: TGTGCCAGCAGTCTCCTTTGGGACGAGCAGTACTTC. It is translated as CASSLLWDEQYF.

This clone has more than one count but fewer than ten. The V and J genes are TRBV10-3 and TRBJ2-7; D gene ambiguous. Germline V gene sequence: CDR1 ENHRY, CDR2 SYGVKD. The CDR3 totals 13 residues. V was cut by 0 bases and J by 5 bases, with 8 bases left in between. This CDR3 reads CAISESTPNEQYF. The CDR3 DNA sequence: TGTGCCATCAGTGAGTCGACGCCCAACGAGCAGTACTTC.

The CDR3 region is CASLPGQGAWVGYTF. The DNA of the CDR3 is TGTGCCAGTCTCCCGGGACAGGGGGCATGGGTTGGCTACACCTTC. The genes are TRBV19 and TRBJ1-2, with 12 bases matching TRBD1. Per germline, CDR1 LNHDA and CDR2 SQIVND (reference sequence). The ends lost 8 bases at V and 7 bases at J; junction bases unmatched: 11. The CDR3 extends over 15 amino acids.

The chain combines TRBV5-4 with TRBJ1-2; 7 nucleotides line up with TRBD1. The V and J ends lost 4 bases and 4 bases, in that order; junction bases with no gene match: 10. CDR1 is SGHNT, CDR2 YYREEE, per germline (reference sequence). The CDR3 is made up of 15 amino acids. For the CDR3, the DNA is TGTGCCAGCAGCCTGGGAGGGGGCGGACCCTATGGCTACACCTTC. Residues: CASSLGGGGPYGYTF. Filled out from reference TRBV5-4 and TRBJ1-2, the complete variable domain reads ETGVTQSPTHLIKTRGQQVTLRCSSQSGHNTVSWYQQALGQGPQFIFQYYREEENGRGNFPPRFSGLQFPNYSSELNVNALELDDSALYLCASSLGGGGPYGYTFGSGTRLTVV.

The chain couples TRBV5-6 to TRBJ1-6; the D gene is possibly TRBD1 (6 bases). This CDR3 comprises 15 residues. V was shortened by 4 bases and J by 7 bases, with 15 bases between the two germline ends. Germline assignment: CDR1 SGHDT and CDR2 YYEEEE. The CDR3 DNA reads as TGTGCCAGCAGCCAAGGGACAAGACGGAATTCACCCCTCCACTTT. Encoded protein: CASSQGTRRNSPLHF.

This chain links TRBV27 with TRBJ2-1; D ambiguous. V lost 5 bases and J lost 4, with 9 bases in between. The CDR3 is 13 amino acids. Germline CDR1 and CDR2: MNHEY and SMNVEV (reference sequence). The CDR3 is CASSPYNYNEQFF. Written as DNA, the CDR3 is TGTGCCAGCAGTCCCTATAATTACAATGAGCAGTTCTTC.

The chain has TRBV7-9 and TRBJ2-3, with 8 positions matching TRBD2. Germline CDR1 SEHNR, CDR2 FQNEAQ (reference sequence). Losses at the gene ends were 4 bases for V and 4 bases for J; bases not matched to a gene: 7. CDR3 length: 15 amino acids. The CDR3 DNA sequence: TGTGCCAGCAGCTACGCGGGGGGCGTAGCAGATACGCAGTATTTT. Residues: CASSYAGGVADTQYF. The full variable domain, its missing parts supplied by reference TRBV7-9 and TRBJ2-3, is DTGVSQNPRHKITKRGQNVTFRCDPISEHNRLYWYRQTLGQGPEFLTYFQNEAQLEKSRLLSDRFSAERPKGSFSTLEIQRTEQGDSAMYLCASSYAGGVADTQYFGPGTRLTVL.

The chain recombines TRBV5-1 with TRBJ2-1; possible D gene TRBD2, 6 bases. Trimming removed 2 bases from V and 2 bases from J, with 8 bases in between. Germline V gives CDR1 SGHRS, CDR2 YFSETQ. This CDR3 has 14 residues. CDR3 coding DNA: TGCGCCAGCAGCTTAGGCGGGGCCTACAATGAGCAGTTCTTC. Residues: CASSLGGAYNEQFF.

This clone has a single count. The chain has TRBV9 and TRBJ1-4, with a possible D match to TRBD1 (6 bases). This CDR3 has 16 amino acids. CDR1 and CDR2 from the germline V gene are SGDLS and YYNGEE. Between the trimmed V and J ends, which lost 0 bases and 8 bases, there was a span of 17 bases. CDR3 in amino acids: CASSVGMGALGEKLFF. CDR3 in DNA: TGTGCCAGCAGCGTAGGGATGGGGGCGCTGGGGGAAAAACTGTTTTTT.

This clone was seen only a few times. The gene calls are TRBV6-5 and TRBJ2-3; 9 positions agree with TRBD1. With 6 bases clipped from V and 11 bases from J, the junction kept 6 bases outside the gene matches. Germline CDR1 reads MNHEY; CDR2 reads SVGAGI. The CDR3 has 12 residues. The CDR3 sequence: CASSQGTGQQYF. CDR3 DNA sequence: TGTGCCAGCAGCCAAGGGACAGGGCAGCAGTATTTT.

Here the CDR3 reads CASRAPGVPNYGYTF. CDR3 nucleotides: TGTGCCAGCAGGGCCCCAGGGGTTCCTAACTATGGCTACACCTTC. The chain employs TRBV6-1 and TRBJ1-2; a possible D gene is TRBD1 (6 bases). Deletions cut 6 bases from V and 0 bases from J, with 14 bases between. The length of the CDR3 is 15 residues. Germline CDR1 MNHNS, CDR2 SASEGT.

The genes are TRBV4-1 and TRBJ2-3; D is undetermined. CDR3 size: 14 residues. Germline V lookup: CDR1 MGHRA, CDR2 YSYEKL. Deletions cut 3 bases from V and 0 bases from J, with 7 bases between. CDR3: CASSHPSSTDTQYF. The CDR3 DNA sequence: TGCGCCAGCAGCCACCCTTCTAGCACAGATACGCAGTATTTT.

The CDR3 is CASSEGSSGNTIYF. CDR3 nucleotides: TGTGCCAGCAGTGAGGGCAGCTCTGGAAACACCATATATTTT. The J gene is TRBJ1-3, the V gene TRBV6-1; D ambiguous. Per germline, CDR1 MNHNS and CDR2 SASEGT. The CDR3 has 14 residues. V was clipped by 3 bases and J by 0 bases, with 6 bases between them.